The text below deals with one T cell receptor beta chain. The data were taken from a study of blood T cell repertoires in COVID-19. At the level of the study: From the United States, Italy and Spain came samples of acute and convalescent COVID-19. PBMCs, B-cell-depleted T cells, or T cells were the source of the cDNA or gDNA that made up the material.

Per the study methods: Amplification with reference gene primers provided the estimates of nucleated cell counts. The repertoire was sequenced with immunoSEQ multiplex PCR; TCRdb's copy has only in-frame clones and lacks some. Clone size and the V and J calls come from that table; the DNA yielded D and trimming. Seen here are 90,000 to 150,000 clones, around three quarters observed once, and the top ten hold 3% to 4.5%. The specimen sequenced was peripheral blood. This clonotype was obtained from a woman aged 80 or older with acute or convalescent COVID-19.

CDR3: CATSRGAVGTEAFF. The CDR3 nucleotides read TGTGCCACCAGCAGAGGGGCTGTCGGAACTGAAGCTTTCTTT. The chain couples TRBV15 to TRBJ1-1, with D hard to call. The CDR3 covers 14 residues. CDR1 and CDR2 from the germline V gene are LNHNV and YYDKDF (reference sequence). Deletions cut 1 base from V and 5 bases from J, with 11 bases between.